This TCR beta chain was found in a study of T cells in Graves' hyperthyroidism and ophthalmopathy. Findings of the study overall: Stable hyperthyroidism was told apart from ophthalmopathy by a model built on 13 V-J features.

The source material, RNA transcripts, was used to amplify TCR beta CDR3 regions. First-round RT-PCR with HTBI primers amplified the TCR CDR3 region. MiXCR, run by TCRdb on the multiplex PCR reads, gives a single entry per CDR3 protein. The sample contains some 270,000 distinct CDR3 sequences, roughly an eighth of which appear only once. Trimming at V came to 0 bases and at J to 6 bases, leaving 7 bases not matched to a gene. The CDR3 is made up of 15 amino acids. The germline V gene has CDR1 DFQATT and CDR2 SNEGSKA (reference sequence). This clonotype was recorded many times. Its antigen is still unknown.

Sequenced material: blood. This chain links TRBV20-1 with TRBJ2-1; 8 bases match TRBD2. This receptor was identified in a woman in her 40s with Graves' hyperthyroidism. This chain's CDR3 is CSARDLTSGSNEQFF. In nucleotides, the CDR3 is TGCAGTGCTAGAGATCTCACTAGCGGATCCAATGAGCAGTTCTTC.